A single sample is the source of the 10 T cell receptor beta chains below, sequenced in a study of T cells in women clearing cervical HPV infection. Sequenced by immunoSEQ multiplex PCR; TCRdb stores in-frame clones only, minus some. This sample's clone table lists nearly 20,000 clones. The sequencing sample was made of blood buffy coat. Every receptor here comes from a woman aged 18-70 years with a cervical HPV16 infection that either progressed to CIN3+ or cleared (not recorded which).

Turning to this clone: With the read ending 3 residues before the CDR3 end, the germline J gene is used to fill in that end. The rearrangement uses TRBV18 and TRBJ1-3; D possibly corresponds to TRBD1 (5 bases). The CDR3 contains 16 residues. Germline V gene data show CDR1 as KGHSH and CDR2 as LQKENI. Trimming removed 3 bases from V and 0 bases from J, with 12 bases in between. CDR3 sequence: CASSPRQPYSGNTIYF. CDR3 bases read: TGTGCCAGCTCACCTCGACAGCCCTACTCTGGAAACACC.

Comments on this clone: The read terminates 3 residues ahead of where the CDR3 ends, so the germline J gene completes it. The chain joins TRBV12-3 or TRBV12-4 to TRBJ2-5; no reliable D call. The CDR3 extends over 14 amino acids. Trimming removed 6 bases at V and 2 bases at J, with 13 bases between. CDR3 amino acids: CASSPTGFQETQYF. CDR3 DNA, as far as it was read: TGTGCCAGCAGCCCCACGGGTTTTCAAGAGACC.

On this clone: From the germline J gene comes the end of the CDR3, since the read stops 3 residues before it. The rearrangement links TRBV14 to TRBJ2-5; 7 nucleotides match TRBD1. CDR1 is SGHDN, CDR2 FVKESK, per germline. Trimming removed 4 bases from V and 5 bases from J; junction bases left unmatched: 4. CDR3 size: 13 residues. The covered CDR3 bases are TGTGCCAGCAGCCGAGACAGGGCGGAGACC. It encodes CASSRDRAET. The full CDR3 protein is CASSRDRAETQYF.

As concerns this clone: The read finishes 3 residues shy of the CDR3 end, and the germline J gene is used to complete it. This sequence joins TRBV6-4 and TRBJ2-1; 8 bases are shared with TRBD2. The CDR3 is 16 residues long. With V trimmed by 8 bases and J by 9 bases, 18 bases remained unmatched. Looked up from germline, CDR1 is MRHNA and CDR2 is SNTAGT. The covered CDR3 bases are TGTGCCAGCTCCCCTTTGTCGGGGGGGCGAATGGGTGAG. This encodes CASSPLSGGRMGE. The whole CDR3 is CASSPLSGGRMGEQFF.

As to this clone: The missing CDR3 end, 3 residues past where the read stops, is filled in from the germline J gene. The rearrangement joins TRBV5-3 to TRBJ2-5; no reliable D call. TRBV5-3 qualifies as an ORF whose function is uncertain. Trimming stripped 4 bases from V and 4 bases from J, with 5 bases between. The length of the CDR3 is 11 residues. The sequenced CDR3 bases are TGTGCCAGAAGCCCAGGAGAGACC. As protein: CARSPGET. The full CDR3 protein is CARSPGETQYF.

As concerns this clone: The CDR3 end falls 3 residues outside the read, so it is completed with the germline J gene. The chain uses TRBV20-1 and TRBJ1-1; D remains ambiguous. Germline V gene lookup returns CDR1 DFQATT and CDR2 SNEGSKA (reference sequence). Trimming cost V 3 bases and J 2 bases, with 10 bases left between them. CDR3 length: 13 residues. The CDR3 spells CSASPTKNTEAFF. CDR3 bases read: TGCAGTGCTAGCCCCACTAAAAACACTGAA.

A remark on this clone: The read ends 3 residues before the CDR3 terminus; that terminus is restored from the germline J gene. The chain employs TRBV9 and TRBJ2-1; 13 bases are shared with TRBD2. The V gene's germline CDR1 is SGDLS and CDR2 YYNGEE. Trimming removed 3 bases from V and 8 bases from J; junction bases left unmatched: 8. This CDR3 is 16 amino acids long. The CDR3 is CASSALLAGGRDEQFF. The CDR3 DNA, read in part, is TGTGCCAGCAGCGCACTACTAGCGGGGGGGAGGGATGAG.

Note on this clone: The read comes to an end 3 residues before the CDR3 does, leaving the germline J gene to fill in the end. The genes are TRBV2 and TRBJ1-4; D is undetermined. Trimming removed 1 base at V and 4 bases at J, with 4 bases between. Germline CDR1 SNHLY, CDR2 FYNNEI. The CDR3 length is 13 residues. The covered CDR3 bases are TGTGCCAGCAGTGAAGAGGTTAATGAAAAA. This gives the protein CASSEEVNEK. The full CDR3 protein reads CASSEEVNEKLFF.

Of note for this clone: The CDR3 end lies 3 residues beyond the end of the read and is filled in from the germline J gene. The J gene is TRBJ1-5, the V gene TRBV2, with D tentatively TRBD1 (5 bases). Germline CDR1 is SNHLY and CDR2 is FYNNEI. The CDR3 runs 13 residues. The V end was cut by 6 bases, the J end by 6 bases, with 12 bases between. The CDR3 DNA, read in part, is TGTGCCAGCAGGGGTGGCAGGGCTCAGCCC. Translating it yields CASRGGRAQP. The complete CDR3 reads CASRGGRAQPQHF.

In regard to this clone: Read sequence stops 3 residues before the CDR3 end, and the germline J gene provides the missing end. The V gene is TRBV5-1, the J gene TRBJ2-5; TRBD2 matches 10 bases. J was trimmed by 5 bases and V by 3 bases; bases with no gene match: 7. Germline V CDR1 and CDR2: SGHRS, YFSETQ. This CDR3 comprises 15 residues. CDR3 bases read: TGCGCCAGCAGCTCTACAGCGGGGGGGTTGGAGACC. Translation: CASSSTAGGLET. The entire CDR3 protein reads CASSSTAGGLETQYF.